This is a list of T cell receptor beta chains from one sample in a study of blood T cell repertoires in COVID-19. Produced via immunoSEQ multiplex PCR; TCRdb's table is partial and in-frame only. The sample yields 300,000 to 350,000 clones, roughly 89% seen once. Sequenced: PBMCs or T cells enriched from blood (not recorded which). The receptors shown here come from a woman under 30 who had recovered from COVID-19. CDR3s include the opening cysteine and the closing phenylalanine or tryptophan. A D gene is named only where the DNA matches it firmly. Only part of the rows carry a size: once, few, many, or a class if the clone is expanded.

D: .
J: TRBJ2-7
size: .
V: TRBV5-8
CDR3: CASSLYTGSFYEQYF
DNA: TGTGCCAGCAGCTTGTATACAGGCTCCTTTTACGAGCAGTACTTC

D: .
J: TRBJ1-5
size: .
V: TRBV4-1
CDR3: CASSQGIVYSNQPQHF
DNA: TGCGCCAGCAGCCAAGGCATAGTCTATAGCAATCAGCCCCAGCATTTT

D: .
J: TRBJ2-1
size: once
V: TRBV7-9
CDR3: CASSLAAAGDYNEQFF
DNA: TGTGCCAGCAGCTTAGCCGCGGCAGGGGACTACAATGAGCAGTTCTTC

D: TRBD1
J: TRBJ2-4
size: .
V: TRBV9
CDR3: CASQGAAKNIQYF
DNA: TGTGCCAGCCAGGGGGCGGCCAAAAACATTCAGTACTTC

D: TRBD2
J: TRBJ2-1
size: .
V: TRBV9
CDR3: CASSVQRGAFGEQFF
DNA: TGTGCCAGCAGCGTACAGCGGGGGGCTTTTGGTGAGCAGTTCTTC

D: .
J: TRBJ1-1
size: .
V: TRBV25-1
CDR3: CASSPGQRGAFF
DNA: TGTGCCAGCAGTCCTGGACAGCGGGGGGCTTTCTTT

D: .
J: TRBJ2-7
size: once
V: TRBV7-2
CDR3: CASSFATSPNYYEQYF
DNA: TGTGCCAGCAGCTTCGCCACTAGTCCTAACTACTACGAGCAGTACTTC

D: TRBD1
J: TRBJ2-6
size: .
V: TRBV19
CDR3: CASTDRVNVLTF
DNA: TGTGCCAGCACCGACAGGGTAAACGTCCTGACTTTC

D: .
J: TRBJ1-2
size: .
V: TRBV18
CDR3: CASSPVARGYGYTF
DNA: TGTGCCAGCTCACCGGTCGCCAGGGGCTATGGCTACACCTTC

D: TRBD1
J: TRBJ1-1
size: .
V: TRBV5-1
CDR3: CASSWGTGGTEAFF
DNA: TGCGCCAGCAGCTGGGGGACAGGGGGCACTGAAGCTTTCTTT

D: .
J: TRBJ2-2
size: .
V: TRBV7-3
CDR3: CASSLFSGPNTGELFF
DNA: TGTGCCAGCAGCTTATTTAGCGGCCCGAACACCGGGGAGCTGTTTTTT

D: TRBD2
J: TRBJ2-1
size: once
V: TRBV9
CDR3: CASSVDPAGYNEQFF
DNA: TGTGCCAGCAGCGTAGATCCAGCGGGATACAATGAGCAGTTCTTC

D: .
J: TRBJ1-6
size: .
V: TRBV7-2
CDR3: CASSFAVANSPLHF
DNA: TGTGCCAGCAGCTTTGCGGTGGCTAATTCACCCCTCCACTTT

D: .
J: TRBJ1-4
size: once
V: TRBV24-1
CDR3: CATSDGGRLEDEKLFF
DNA: TGTGCCACCAGTGATGGCGGACGGCTGGAGGATGAAAAACTGTTTTTT

D: .
J: TRBJ1-1
size: .
V: TRBV28
CDR3: CASHRAGITEAFF
DNA: TGTGCCAGCCATCGGGCGGGGATCACTGAAGCTTTCTTT

D: TRBD2
J: TRBJ2-3
size: once
V: TRBV2
CDR3: CASVPNSGGVPGVDTQYF
DNA: TGTGCCAGCGTCCCAAATAGCGGGGGGGTACCCGGCGTGGATACGCAGTATTTT

D: TRBD1
J: TRBJ2-7
size: once
V: TRBV5-4
CDR3: CASRYRDRVMDEQYF
DNA: TGTGCCAGCAGATACCGGGACAGGGTAATGGACGAGCAGTACTTC

D: TRBD1
J: TRBJ1-4
size: .
V: TRBV6-4
CDR3: CASSVHRGLFF
DNA: TGTGCCAGCAGTGTCCACAGGGGGCTGTTTTTT

D: .
J: TRBJ1-2
size: .
V: TRBV6-5
CDR3: CASRAVQSYGYTF
DNA: TGTGCCAGCAGAGCCGTCCAATCCTATGGCTACACCTTC

D: TRBD2
J: TRBJ2-4
size: once
V: TRBV7-2
CDR3: CASSLGGTRRAKNIQYF
DNA: TGTGCCAGCAGCTTGGGAGGGACTCGGAGGGCCAAAAACATTCAGTACTTC

D: .
J: TRBJ1-1
size: few
V: TRBV6-5
CDR3: CASSYSPSRLNTEAFF
DNA: TGTGCCAGCAGTTACTCCCCGAGCAGGTTGAACACTGAAGCTTTCTTT

D: .
J: TRBJ2-3
size: .
V: TRBV2
CDR3: CASTRAGTDTQYF
DNA: TGTGCCAGCACACGCGCCGGCACAGATACGCAGTATTTT

D: .
J: TRBJ1-2
size: .
V: TRBV28
CDR3: CASSTPLGGTF
DNA: TGTGCCAGCAGCACCCCCCTGGGGGGCACCTTC

D: TRBD1
J: TRBJ1-5
size: once
V: TRBV12-3/TRBV12-4
CDR3: CASSWDRGQPQHF
DNA: TGTGCCAGCAGTTGGGACAGGGGTCAGCCCCAGCATTTT

D: TRBD1
J: TRBJ2-2
size: .
V: TRBV25-1
CDR3: CASKTGTGNTGELFF
DNA: TGTGCCAGCAAGACCGGGACAGGGAACACCGGGGAGCTGTTTTTT

D: .
J: TRBJ1-1
size: .
V: TRBV27
CDR3: CASSSLSGGTEAFF
DNA: TGTGCCAGCAGTTCACTGAGTGGGGGGACTGAAGCTTTCTTT

D: .
J: TRBJ1-5
size: .
V: TRBV5-1
CDR3: CASSLSPDQPQHF
DNA: TGCGCCAGCAGCTTGAGCCCTGATCAGCCCCAGCATTTT

D: TRBD1
J: TRBJ2-7
size: .
V: TRBV6-6
CDR3: CASSYRIRQGPGEQYF
DNA: TGTGCCAGCAGTTACCGAATTAGACAGGGCCCAGGGGAGCAGTACTTC

D: .
J: TRBJ1-4
size: .
V: TRBV6-5
CDR3: CASSYSGTTNEKLFF
DNA: TGTGCCAGCAGTTACTCGGGGACAACGAATGAAAAACTGTTTTTT

D: TRBD2
J: TRBJ2-7
size: .
V: TRBV3-1/TRBV3-2
CDR3: CASSLTSGEIEQYF
DNA: TGTGCCAGCAGCCTGACTAGCGGAGAGATCGAGCAGTACTTC

D: .
J: TRBJ1-2
size: .
V: TRBV6-5
CDR3: CASRDRGEYGYTF
DNA: TGTGCCAGCAGAGACCGGGGGGAGTATGGCTACACCTTC

D: TRBD1
J: TRBJ1-5
size: .
V: TRBV30
CDR3: CAWSPGTGGNQPQHF
DNA: TGTGCCTGGAGTCCAGGGACAGGAGGCAATCAGCCCCAGCATTTT

D: .
J: TRBJ2-5
size: .
V: TRBV19
CDR3: CASRPHGRETQYF
DNA: TGTGCCAGTAGGCCCCACGGGAGAGAGACCCAGTACTTC

D: .
J: TRBJ1-5
size: .
V: TRBV28
CDR3: CASSWGGHSNQPQHF
DNA: TGTGCCAGCAGTTGGGGGGGACATAGCAATCAGCCCCAGCATTTT

D: .
J: TRBJ1-2
size: .
V: TRBV7-6
CDR3: CASSLGGRGSRSGYTF
DNA: TGTGCCAGCAGCCTAGGGGGGAGGGGGAGTCGTTCCGGCTACACCTTC